The next 8 T cell receptor beta chains were all read from a single sample in a study of cytomegalovirus exposure and HLA in healthy donors. The PCR had 60 Vbeta and 13 Jbeta primers. The repertoire was sequenced with immunoSEQ multiplex PCR; TCRdb's copy has only in-frame clones and lacks some. This repertoire includes 220,000 or so clones. The sequenced sample was PBMCs. All receptors derive from a girl aged 2-9 years in good health and CMV-seropositive.

This CDR3 reads CSARVTGVPFF. The CDR3 DNA sequence: TGCAGTGCTAGAGTGACAGGGGTGCCTTTCTTT. The chain combines TRBV20-1 with TRBJ1-1; 8 bases line up with TRBD1. This CDR3 is 11 amino acids long. V shed 1 base and J 12 bases; nucleotides not matched to a gene: 4. Germline values: CDR1 DFQATT, CDR2 SNEGSKA (reference sequence).

V and J are TRBV7-2 and TRBJ2-4, with a possible D match to TRBD1 (7 bases). Germline CDR1 is SGHTA and CDR2 is FQGNSA. This CDR3 region has 16 residues. The V and J ends lost 0 bases and 0 bases respectively, with 9 bases between them. The CDR3 coding sequence is TGTGCCAGCAGCTTAGCCAGGGGGGTAGCCAAAAACATTCAGTACTTC. This encodes CASSLARGVAKNIQYF. The complete variable domain, with remaining parts taken from reference TRBV7-2 and TRBJ2-4, reads GAGVSQSPSNKVTEKGKDVELRCDPISGHTALYWYRQSLGQGLEFLIYFQGNSAPDKSGLPSDRFSAERTGGSVSTLTIQRTQQEDSAVYLCASSLARGVAKNIQYFGAGTRLSVL.

The chain has TRBV28 and TRBJ1-3; D uncertain. This CDR3 comprises 14 residues. V was shortened by 10 bases and J by 0 bases, with 13 bases between the two germline ends. The V gene's germline CDR1 is MDHEN and CDR2 SYDVKM. CDR3 in DNA: TGTGCCACAACGTACAGATACTCTGGAAACACCATATATTTT. This codes for CATTYRYSGNTIYF.

The chain employs TRBV29-1 and TRBJ1-1; no clear D gene. Between the trimmed V and J ends, which lost 5 bases and 3 bases, there was a span of 7 bases. Germline assignment: CDR1 SQVTM and CDR2 ANQGSEA. The CDR3 length is 11 residues. The CDR3 is CSVSPDTEAFF. The DNA for the CDR3 is TGCAGCGTTTCACCGGACACTGAAGCTTTCTTT.

V is TRBV2 and J is TRBJ2-1; D gene ambiguous. Per germline, CDR1 SNHLY and CDR2 FYNNEI. The ends were cut back, 6 bases at V and 0 bases at J, with 12 bases in the middle. This CDR3 contains 15 residues. The CDR3 coding sequence is TGTGCCAGCAGAGGAGCGCCGAGCTCCTACAATGAGCAGTTCTTC. Translation: CASRGAPSSYNEQFF.

The rearrangement links TRBV5-4 to TRBJ2-3; TRBD1 matches 7 bases. Germline CDR1 SGHNT, CDR2 YYREEE (reference sequence). With V trimmed by 3 bases and J by 10 bases, 14 bases remained unmatched. The CDR3 length is 15 residues. CDR3 in amino acids: CASSWGGQAGWAQYF. The CDR3 DNA is TGTGCCAGCAGCTGGGGCGGACAGGCCGGGTGGGCGCAGTATTTT.

The chain links TRBV19 to TRBJ1-2; TRBD1 matches 9 bases. This CDR3 has 14 residues. The germline V gene encodes CDR1 LNHDA and CDR2 SQIVND (reference sequence). With V trimmed by 5 bases and J by 6 bases, 7 bases remained unmatched. CDR3 nucleotide sequence: TGTGCCAGTAGTGTCCCACAGGGGGCTCATGGCTACACCTTC. This encodes CASSVPQGAHGYTF.

This chain links TRBV28 with TRBJ1-1; a possible D gene is TRBD1 (5 bases). The CDR3 is made up of 13 amino acids. Germline V CDR1 and CDR2: MDHEN, SYDVKM. Trimming took off 2 bases at V and 3 bases at J, with 7 bases between the two ends. The CDR3 nucleotides are TGTGCCAGCAGTTTAGGGGGGGACACTGAAGCTTTCTTT. Protein product: CASSLGGDTEAFF.